Shown below are 10 T cell receptor beta chains from a single sample sequenced in a study of T cell repertoires in cytomegalovirus infection. Antigens for these TCRs are unknown. From the reads, TCRdb called clonotypes with MiXCR, one entry per CDR3 protein. Of around 360,000 distinct CDR3 sequences listed, nearly 35% are singletons. The material sequenced was cultured PBMCs, taken from culture after CMV antigen stimulation. The receptors derive from a human donor in good health (CMV status not recorded). Some clones in this sample may be carry-over from other donors' samples.

This clonotype was observed at least ten times. The rearrangement uses TRBV28 and TRBJ2-7, with 9 bases lining up with TRBD2. The CDR3 consists of 14 residues. V shed 3 bases, J shed 4 bases, and the junction held 4 bases outside the gene matches. Looked up from germline, CDR1 is MDHEN and CDR2 is SYDVKM. CDR3 coding DNA: TGTGCCAGCAGTTTTAGTACTAGCGGGTACGAGCAGTACTTC. Residues: CASSFSTSGYEQYF.

The table lists this clonotype with a few counts. This sequence joins TRBV19 and TRBJ2-2; D is unclear. The CDR3 loop spans 14 amino acids. Germline lookup yields CDR1 LNHDA and CDR2 SQIVND (reference sequence). V lost 10 bases and J lost 1, with 13 bases in between. CDR3: CATTTDGNTGELFF. Here the CDR3 DNA reads TGTGCCACCACCACCGACGGGAACACCGGGGAGCTGTTTTTT.

The chain employs TRBV10-3 and TRBJ2-1; 10 bases align to TRBD2. Trimming at V came to 9 bases and at J to 7 bases, leaving 12 bases not matched to a gene. The germline gives CDR1 ENHRY, CDR2 SYGVKD. The CDR3 has 15 amino acids. CDR3 DNA: TGTGCCATAGCAATACTAGCGGGAACTTCAAATGAGCAGTTCTTC. It encodes CAIAILAGTSNEQFF.

This clonotype came up many times. The chain couples TRBV7-9 to TRBJ2-3; D may be TRBD1 (6 bases). Looked up from germline, CDR1 is SEHNR and CDR2 is FQNEAQ (reference sequence). The CDR3 spans 17 residues. Trimming removed 3 bases at V and 2 bases at J, with 18 bases between. The CDR3 DNA sequence: TGTGCCAGCAGCTTCGAAAAAACAGGGATAAACACAGATACGCAGTATTTT. It encodes CASSFEKTGINTDTQYF. The full variable domain, completed using reference TRBV7-9 and TRBJ2-3, is DTGVSQNPRHKITKRGQNVTFRCDPISEHNRLYWYRQTLGQGPEFLTYFQNEAQLEKSRLLSDRFSAERPKGSFSTLEIQRTEQGDSAMYLCASSFEKTGINTDTQYFGPGTRLTVL.

This clonotype occurred a few times. The V and J genes are TRBV7-2 and TRBJ1-2; no firm D call. Germline CDR1 and CDR2: SGHTA and FQGNSA. V gave up 4 bases and J gave up 1 base, with 13 bases separating them. CDR3 size: 15 residues. The CDR3 DNA follows: TGTGCCAGCAGCTCCGGCGGAGGGCTTAACTATGGCTACACCTTC. It specifies CASSSGGGLNYGYTF. Full variable domain (outside the CDR3, taken from reference TRBV7-2 and TRBJ1-2): GAGVSQSPSNKVTEKGKDVELRCDPISGHTALYWYRQSLGQGLEFLIYFQGNSAPDKSGLPSDRFSAERTGGSVSTLTIQRTQQEDSAVYLCASSSGGGLNYGYTFGSGTRLTVV.

In its sample, this clonotype was seen once. V is TRBV7-2 and J is TRBJ1-2; 7 bases agree with TRBD1. CDR3 length equals 15 residues. Unmatched junction bases numbered 9, after V lost 0 bases and J lost 8 bases. Germline CDR1 SGHTA, CDR2 FQGNSA. CDR3 in amino acids: CASSLAATGFGGYTF. CDR3 bases: TGTGCCAGCAGCTTAGCGGCGACAGGGTTCGGGGGCTACACCTTC.

CDR3 in amino acids: CASSVDGLVAETQYF. CDR3 coding DNA: TGTGCCAGCAGCGTAGATGGACTAGTCGCAGAGACCCAGTACTTC. The chain combines TRBV9 with TRBJ2-5; 7 positions agree with TRBD2. Germline CDR1 reads SGDLS; CDR2 reads YYNGEE. The V segment lost 0 bases and the J segment 4 bases; nucleotides outside the gene matches: 6. The CDR3 totals 15 residues.

This clonotype was observed at least ten times. The CDR3 spells CASSLGLGIAEQYF. In DNA, the CDR3 is TGTGCCAGCAGCCTTGGACTAGGTATTGCCGAGCAGTACTTC. The genes are TRBV7-9 and TRBJ2-7; 7 nucleotides align to TRBD2. CDR1 is SEHNR and CDR2 is FQNEAQ in the germline V gene (reference sequence). The ends lost 5 bases at V and 6 bases at J; junction bases unmatched: 10. The CDR3 runs 14 residues.

The V and J genes are TRBV20-1 and TRBJ2-4; a weak D match, TRBD1 (5 bases). Germline V lookup: CDR1 DFQATT, CDR2 SNEGSKA (reference sequence). Trimming removed 0 bases at V and 3 bases at J, with 15 bases between. The CDR3 runs to 16 residues. The CDR3, as DNA: TGCAGTGCTAGAGATTGGGAAGGGGAAAGCAAAAACATTCAGTACTTC. This sequence encodes CSARDWEGESKNIQYF.

This clonotype occurred a few times. The genes are TRBV7-9 and TRBJ1-6; no clear D gene. Germline V gene sequence: CDR1 SEHNR, CDR2 FQNEAQ (reference sequence). The CDR3 sequence is 17 residues long. V lost 5 bases, J lost 3 bases, and 17 bases lay in between. CDR3 nucleotides: TGTGCCAGCAGCAATCCGGCAGCGACTATCTATAATTCACCCCTCCACTTT. Translating it yields CASSNPAATIYNSPLHF. The complete variable domain, with remaining parts taken from reference TRBV7-9 and TRBJ1-6, reads DTGVSQNPRHKITKRGQNVTFRCDPISEHNRLYWYRQTLGQGPEFLTYFQNEAQLEKSRLLSDRFSAERPKGSFSTLEIQRTEQGDSAMYLCASSNPAATIYNSPLHFGNGTRLTVT.